A selection of T cell receptor beta chains follows, all from one sample in a study of blood T cell repertoires in COVID-19. This table comes from immunoSEQ multiplex PCR, and its TCRdb copy is limited to in-frame clones, with some not included. The table includes 50,000 to 60,000 clones, under 85% detected once. Input material: peripheral blood. These receptors all stem from a man aged 40-49 years with acute or convalescent COVID-19. CDR3s include the opening cysteine and the closing phenylalanine or tryptophan. A D gene is named only where the DNA matches it firmly. Rows give clone size only sometimes, using once, few, many, or a class for an expanded clone.

abundance,j_gene,d_gene,v_gene,CDR3nt,CDR3aa
few,TRBJ1-1,NA,TRBV3-1/TRBV3-2,TGTGCCAGCAGCCCGAGCGGGGGGAACACTGAAGCTTTCTTT,CASSPSGGNTEAFF
once,TRBJ1-2,NA,TRBV7-2,TGTGCCAGCAGCCAACCTAGGGGTTTTAATGGCTACACCTTC,CASSQPRGFNGYTF
medium-sized,TRBJ2-7,NA,TRBV19,TGTGCCAGTAGTATGGTCGGGAGAAGTAACGAGCAGTACTTC,CASSMVGRSNEQYF
once,TRBJ1-1,NA,TRBV11-2,TGTGCCAGCAGCCCGGGGACAATTGGGAAAAGGAAAGCTTTCTTT,CASSPGTIGKRKAFF
NA,TRBJ1-2,NA,TRBV9,TGTGCCAGCAGCGTAGCTGCCATCAGCTATGGCTACACCTTC,CASSVAAISYGYTF
NA,TRBJ1-2,TRBD1,TRBV2,TGTGCCAGCAGGGCGACAGGGTTCGAAGGCTACACCTTC,CASRATGFEGYTF
NA,TRBJ2-5,TRBD1,TRBV25-1,TGTGCCAGCAGTGAAAACCAGGGACAGAAAGAGACCCAGTACTTC,CASSENQGQKETQYF
NA,TRBJ1-2,NA,TRBV5-8,TGTGCCAGCAGCCCCGGACAGAGAGTCAACTATGGCTACACCTTC,CASSPGQRVNYGYTF
medium-sized,TRBJ1-2,TRBD1,TRBV3-1/TRBV3-2,TGTGCCAGCAGCCAGGGAGACAGGGAAGGCTACACCTTC,CASSQGDREGYTF
NA,TRBJ1-5,NA,TRBV19,TGTGCCAGTGCGACTTTTAGCAATCAGCCCCAGCATTTT,CASATFSNQPQHF
NA,TRBJ2-1,NA,TRBV5-6,TGTGCCAGCAGCTTTACAGAGAATGAGCAGTTCTTC,CASSFTENEQFF
NA,TRBJ2-2,TRBD2,TRBV2,TGTGCCACCCGCCGGGACTATAACACCGGGGAGCTGTTTTTT,CATRRDYNTGELFF
NA,TRBJ1-2,NA,TRBV6-5,TGTGCCAGCTCGACATCCCCGGGGCAGGGGGGCTACACCTTC,CASSTSPGQGGYTF
NA,TRBJ1-2,NA,TRBV5-6,TGTGCCAGCAGCTCAACCGGGACTTCCTATGGCTACACCTTC,CASSSTGTSYGYTF
NA,TRBJ2-3,TRBD1,TRBV9,TGTGCCAGCAGCTCCCGACAGGGGTCGTTTGATACGCAGTATTTT,CASSSRQGSFDTQYF
NA,TRBJ2-5,TRBD2,TRBV5-1,TGCGCCAGCAAGGTGCGGGGGGGTAGGCAAGAGACCCAGTACTTC,CASKVRGGRQETQYF
few,TRBJ1-5,TRBD1,TRBV5-6,TGTGCCAGCAGCGTGACAGGGAGCAATCAGCCCCAGCATTTT,CASSVTGSNQPQHF
NA,TRBJ1-6,TRBD1,TRBV19,TGTGCCAGTAGGCCTGGACAGGCAAATTCACCCCTCCACTTT,CASRPGQANSPLHF
few,TRBJ1-1,TRBD1,TRBV6-6,TGTGCCAGCAGCCCGGGACAGTTGAACACTGAAGCTTTCTTT,CASSPGQLNTEAFF
NA,TRBJ1-3,NA,TRBV20-1,TGCAGTGCTAGTCCTGGGAGGGTGAGTCGCGCGAACACCATATATTTT,CSASPGRVSRANTIYF
NA,TRBJ2-3,NA,TRBV25-1,TGTGCCAGCAGTAAAGAGCGACCGAGCACAGATACGCAGTATTTT,CASSKERPSTDTQYF
NA,TRBJ2-1,NA,TRBV5-1,TGCGCCAGCAGCCCCCAGATAAACAATGAGCAGTTCTTC,CASSPQINNEQFF
few,TRBJ1-1,NA,TRBV7-9,TGTGCCAGCAGTTGGGGGGGCACGTACACTGAAGCTTTCTTT,CASSWGGTYTEAFF
NA,TRBJ1-2,NA,TRBV9,TGTGCCAGCAGCCCAAGGGATGGGGGCCGTGGCTACACCTTC,CASSPRDGGRGYTF
NA,TRBJ2-5,TRBD1,TRBV15,TGTGCCACCAGCAGAGATCGGGACAGGGAGAGGGAGACCCAGTACTTC,CATSRDRDRERETQYF